Detailed here is one TCR beta chain. The antigen is unknown. This sample was included in a study of neoadjuvant anti-PD-1 for oral cavity cancer. Across the whole study: Most patients had three to four biweekly doses of 3 mg/kg nivolumab before resection. General observations from the study: Pretreatment Treg/Th17 ratio correlated inversely with post-treatment tumor clonality.

Clones were read by immunoSEQ multiplex PCR, and TCRdb kept only the in-frame ones, dropping some. This sample yields just under 70,000 clones, of which more than 75% are seen a single time; around 3.2% belongs to the top ten. There are 14 residues in the CDR3. Germline CDR1 and CDR2: LNHDA and SQIVND (reference sequence). Trimming removed 8 bases from V and 6 bases from J; junction bases left unmatched: 9. Time point specified: after neoadjuvant nivolumab, at surgical resection. Cohort: HPV-negative, locally advanced oral cavity squamous cell carcinoma patients. This material consisted of PBMCs, taken after nivolumab (anti-PD-1) treatment. This sequence originates from a person aged 40 to 85 with oral cavity squamous cell carcinoma. The rearrangement links TRBV19 to TRBJ2-2; 7 bases agree with TRBD2. The CDR3 DNA reads TGTGCCAGTGGAAGCGGGGTTATCGCCGGGGAGCTGTTTTTT. Translating gives CASGSGVIAGELFF. Drawing the rest from reference TRBV19 and TRBJ2-2, the complete variable domain is DGGITQSPKYLFRKEGQNVTLSCEQNLNHDAMYWYRQDPGQGLRLIYYSQIVNDFQKGDIAEGYSVSREKKESFPLTVTSAQKNPTAFYLCASGSGVIAGELFFGEGSRLTVL.